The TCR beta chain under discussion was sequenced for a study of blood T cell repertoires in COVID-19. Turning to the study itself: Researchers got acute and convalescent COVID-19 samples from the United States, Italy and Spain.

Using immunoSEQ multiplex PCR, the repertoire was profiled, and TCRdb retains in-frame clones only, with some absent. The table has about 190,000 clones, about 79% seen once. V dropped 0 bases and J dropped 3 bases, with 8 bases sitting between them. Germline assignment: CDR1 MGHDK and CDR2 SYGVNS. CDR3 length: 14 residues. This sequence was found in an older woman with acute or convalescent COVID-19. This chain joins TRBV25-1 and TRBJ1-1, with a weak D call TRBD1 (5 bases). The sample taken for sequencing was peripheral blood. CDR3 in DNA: TGTGCCAGCAGTGAATACGCAGGGCACACTGAAGCTTTCTTT. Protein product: CASSEYAGHTEAFF.